Below are 5 T cell receptor beta chains sequenced from a single sample in a study of T cells in Graves' hyperthyroidism and ophthalmopathy. TCR beta CDR3 regions were amplified from RNA transcripts. Researchers ran a first-round RT-PCR on the TCR CDR3 using the HTBI primer set. TCRdb used MiXCR to reprocess the multiplex PCR reads, holding one entry per CDR3 protein. The sample holds 500,000 to 700,000 distinct CDR3 sequences, approximately 15% seen once. Sequences were obtained from blood. The receptors were gathered from a woman aged 18-29 years with Graves' hyperthyroidism.

There are a few counts of this clonotype. The rearrangement joins TRBV12-3 or TRBV12-4 to TRBJ2-7; 13 nucleotides agree with TRBD2. The trim removed 5 bases at V and 3 bases at J, leaving 7 bases unmatched. The CDR3 is 16 residues long. In nucleotides, the CDR3 is TGTGCCAGCAGTCGCGGACTAGCGGGGGCTTTCTACGAGCAGTACTTC. It translates to CASSRGLAGAFYEQYF.

The table lists this clonotype with many counts. The junction and the germline gene differ at one end; a read error may be behind it. The rearrangement links TRBV2 to TRBJ1-5; 7 bases are a match to TRBD1. The germline gives CDR1 SNHLY, CDR2 FYNNEI. This CDR3 comprises 14 residues. The CDR3 coding sequence is TGTGCCAGCGCGGACAGGTTTAGCTATCAGCCCCAGCATTTT. Its translation is CASADRFSYQPQHF.

This clonotype was recorded a few times. The rearrangement joins TRBV10-3 to TRBJ2-5, with D perhaps matching TRBD1 (8 bases). The V gene's germline CDR1 is ENHRY and CDR2 SYGVKD. V was pared by 9 bases and J by 2 bases, with 16 bases between. The CDR3 loop spans 14 amino acids. The CDR3 loop is CAIGQGGKQETQYF. CDR3 nucleotides: TGTGCCATTGGACAGGGAGGGAAGCAAGAGACCCAGTACTTC.

At least ten counts were recorded for this clonotype. The rearrangement uses TRBV19 and TRBJ2-5; 7 bases match TRBD1. Germline V CDR1 and CDR2: LNHDA, SQIVND (reference sequence). The CDR3 loop spans 16 amino acids. J was trimmed by 5 bases and V by 1 base; bases with no gene match: 10. CDR3 bases: TGTGCCAGTAGTATAGGACAGGGCCCTTGGATGGAGACCCAGTACTTC. Amino acid sequence: CASSIGQGPWMETQYF.

This clonotype was seen more than once but under ten times. J is TRBJ1-3 and V is TRBV29-1; D uncertain. Germline CDR1 SQVTM, CDR2 ANQGSEA. CDR3 length: 14 amino acids. V was pared by 7 bases and J by 0 bases, with 13 bases between. Here the CDR3 reads CSAHATDSGNTIYF. The CDR3 coding sequence is TGCAGCGCCCACGCGACGGACTCTGGAAACACCATATATTTT.